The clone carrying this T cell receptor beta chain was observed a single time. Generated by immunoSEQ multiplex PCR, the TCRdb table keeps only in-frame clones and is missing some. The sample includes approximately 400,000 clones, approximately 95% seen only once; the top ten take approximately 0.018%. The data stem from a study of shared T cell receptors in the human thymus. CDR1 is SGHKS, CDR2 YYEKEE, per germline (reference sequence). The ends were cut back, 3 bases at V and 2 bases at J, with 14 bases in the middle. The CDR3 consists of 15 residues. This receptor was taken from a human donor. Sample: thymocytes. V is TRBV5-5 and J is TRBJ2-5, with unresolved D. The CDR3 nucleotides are TGTGCCAGCAGCTCTCCTAGACGGATTCAAGAGACCCAGTACTTC. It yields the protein CASSSPRRIQETQYF.